Listed here is a single T cell receptor (beta chain). Its antigen remains undetermined. Per-base qualities were not stored, and no clone one base away is much larger. Using the deep immunoSEQ assay, TCR CDR3 regions were amplified from genomic DNA by multiplex PCR. For each cell subset, the extracted genomic DNA was distributed evenly across all wells of several immunoSEQ 96-well plates, and each plate served as one replicate. For sorted subsets, each replicate PCR was loaded with about 0.2 ug genomic DNA, equivalent to about 30,000 T cell genomes. The purified libraries were quantified using a Qubit 3.0 fluorometer, sized with a Bioanalyzer 2100, and then quantified again using the KAPA Library Quantification kit. Every immunoSEQ 96-well plate was sequenced on a dedicated single-read 150-cycle Illumina NextSeq 550 flow cell. The source study handled its data this way. Because the immunoSEQ output held only junctional sequences and lacked quality scores, the filtering could not match the filtering applied to full-length reads. Sequences were annotated with PyIR, a Python wrapper for IgBLAST v1.9, using IMGT germline references to assign V/J genes and CDR3. Reads were filtered out if the reads had weak V/J assignments (E-value above 1e-6), no CDR3, stop codons, out-of-frame junctions, or ambiguous translated residues. V3J clonotypes were defined as sequences sharing an identical inferred V gene, J gene, and CDR3 amino acid sequence. Percentage overlap between repertoires was calculated by dividing the number of shared unique clonotypes by the size of the smaller repertoire. Three approaches were used to assess repertoire richness: RTK rarefaction, the Chao1 estimator, and Recon v2.1 estimates of unobserved clonotypes. Generation probabilities for all TCRbeta clonotypes obtained by the gDNA method from a handful of donors were computed using OLGA. Drawn from immuneACCESS, this table holds only the in-frame rearrangements with V and J called that TCRdb kept. Clones are partly lost; checked studies trace under half to an unresolved V gene and leave the rest unexplained. V and J calls and clone size are copied from that table; D and trimming were computed from the DNA. For this sample the table gives about 600,000 clones, of which approximately 97% were detected only once. The ten largest clonotypes hold 0.057% of the sample.

The CDR3 starts with the cysteine, ends with the phenylalanine, and has 12 residues. The entry retains the CDR3 DNA only, 36 bases that are in frame from base 1. The CDR1 and CDR2 encoded by the germline V gene are SGHDT and YYEEEE. V loses 5 bases, J loses 1 base, and the germline ends lie 6 bases apart. The data stem from a study of shared clonotypes between healthy human individuals (dated by TCRdb to the early 2020s). For context, the study as a whole: The cohort included three men and a couple of women between 18 and 49 years of age. Libraries were prepared and TCR repertoires were sequenced by different laboratories using diverse techniques, in order to increase sequencing depth and limit assay-specific biases. For each donor, CD4 naive and CD4 memory were each run on three plates, CD8 naive on two plates, and CD8 memory on one plate. The study deeply sequenced blood TCR repertoires of about 5 healthy adults to estimate repertoire size and the extent of clonotype sharing between individuals. Between about 0.8 and 9 billion PBMCs per donor were obtained by leukapheresis.

Donors were healthy HIV-negative adults with no recently reported acute infections or vaccinations. Every donor was a Caucasian adult residing in Nashville, Tennessee, USA. CD4+ T cells were enriched by magnetic negative selection, after which naive cells were positively selected on CD45RA and the negative fraction was taken as the memory subset. Blood was obtained by leukapheresis, after which PBMCs were separated by Ficoll-Histopaque density gradient centrifugation and cryopreserved in liquid nitrogen vapor phase. Analytical flow cytometry was used to check the purity and quantity of every magnetically sorted T cell population. Each sorted fraction had its genomic DNA isolated and then quantified by UV absorbance on a Nanodrop 2000c. The study at large found these results: Sampling was restricted to blood, and TCR repertoires in tissue are likely to differ from TCR repertoires in blood. Incomplete sequencing was indicated by rarefaction of sorted-subset datasets, despite the large sequencing depth. About 5% of naive CD4, 3.5% of naive CD8, 2.3% of memory CD4, and around 0.4% of memory CD8 clonotypes were shared across several donors. Pairwise subsampling led to the expectation that sequencing depth would affect the degree of clonotype sharing among donors. Compared with non-shared clonotypes, the clonotypes found in all four sorted-subset donors had higher generation probabilities. Estimated clonotype richness was generally larger for naive than for memory subsets. Because the study included a small number of donors, the genetic and exposure-history diversity represented was limited.

This receptor was obtained from a woman aged 25 to 45 in good health. The V and J genes are TRBV5-6 and TRBJ1-2; the D gene is not confidently resolved. The material sequenced was naive CD4+ T cells sorted from blood. The cell subset or site label, as the study defines it: CD45RA+ positively selected. DNA sequence: TGTGCCAGCAGTACGGGTAACTATGGCTACACCTTC. Translated, this gives CASSTGNYGYTF. Where the CDR3 stops, the reference TRBV5-6 and TRBJ1-2 genes take over; the full variable domain is DAGVTQSPTHLIKTRGQQVTLRCSPKSGHDTVSWYQQALGQGPQFIFQYYEEEERQRGNFPDRFSGHQFPNYSSELNVNALLLGDSALYLCASSTGNYGYTFGSGTRLTVV.